Detailed here is one T cell receptor (beta chain). Its antigen is as yet unknown. General study points: Tumor memory CD4+ T cell TCR gene usage was found to cluster with blood and lymph node memory CD4+ cells and with lymph node naive CD4+ cells. Tumor Tregs overlapped most with tumor, then blood, naive CD4+ cells.

Purified naive CD4+ T cells were depleted of CD25+ Tregs. Germline values: CDR1 SGHKS, CDR2 YYEKEE (reference sequence). CDR3 length equals 14 residues. The V end was cut by 2 bases, the J end by 5 bases, with 14 bases between. Full-length variable regions came from constant-region reverse primers plus semi-nested Nested Universal Primer A PCR. From the 5' RACE reads, TCRdb called clonotypes with MiXCR, one entry per CDR3 protein. The sample includes around 29,000 distinct CDR3 sequences, under 30% of them seen just once. The chain recombines TRBV5-5 with TRBJ2-7; D is possibly TRBD2 (6 bases). The sequenced sample consisted of naive CD4+ T cells sorted from a lymph node. Stated subset: naive CD4+ T cells, CD4+CD45RA+CD25-. The clonotype comes from a female donor with breast cancer. As DNA, the CDR3 is TGTGCCAGCAGCTTCGGAGGGGCAAGCCACGAGCAGTACTTC. It translates to CASSFGGASHEQYF.